This TCR beta chain was sequenced for a study of cytomegalovirus exposure and HLA in healthy donors. Findings and caveats of the study: In an earlier analysis, most TCR beta V segments were productive about 87% or about 30% of the time. Researchers left out some V segments, among them TRBV6-2 and TRBV6-3, as indistinguishable. A missense DCLRE1C variant was associated with V- and J-gene trimming of TCR beta chains in a later analysis, and an independent cohort replicated the association.

Note on this clone: The antigen remains undetermined.

CDR1 and CDR2 (germline): ENHRY, SYGVKD. V dropped 7 bases and J dropped 3 bases, with 14 bases sitting between them. This CDR3 has 14 residues. The donors comprised healthy bone marrow donors. The PCR was carried out with 60 Vbeta primers and 13 Jbeta primers. Assay: immunoSEQ multiplex PCR; the TCRdb copy retains only in-frame clones and omits some. The sample has about 150,000 clones, about 80% seen once. The clonotype comes from a woman aged 40-49 years in good health and CMV-seronegative. The sequenced material came from PBMCs. This chain uses TRBV10-3 with TRBJ2-3, with a tentative D call TRBD1 (5 bases). The CDR3: CAITPGMLTDTQYF. CDR3 DNA sequence: TGTGCCATCACCCCAGGGATGTTGACAGATACGCAGTATTTT.